This T cell receptor beta chain was captured in a study of T cells in Graves' hyperthyroidism and ophthalmopathy. In its sample, this clonotype was seen a few times. Its specificity is unknown. CDR1 MGHRA and CDR2 YSYEKL come from the germline V gene. This CDR3 has 16 amino acids. The V gene end was trimmed by 0 bases and the J gene end by 5 bases; junction bases not matched to a gene: 7. TCR beta CDR3 regions were amplified from RNA transcripts. Initially, a first-round RT-PCR of the TCR CDR3 employed the HTBI primer set. A single record per CDR3 protein comes from TCRdb applying MiXCR to the multiplex PCR reads. The sample has around 340,000 distinct CDR3 sequences, approximately 18% seen once. Study results and caveats: Blood shared most expanded thyroid clonotypes above 0.001. Ophthalmopathy was distinguished from stable hyperthyroidism by 13 V-J signatures.

The sample consisted of blood. The TCR originated in a woman aged 30 to 39 with Graves' hyperthyroidism that later progressed to Graves' ophthalmopathy. This chain links TRBV4-1 with TRBJ1-5; 7 bases are shared with TRBD1. CDR3 DNA sequence: TGCGCCAGCAGCCAAGATGACAGGGAGATATATCAGCCCCAGCATTTT. Protein product: CASSQDDREIYQPQHF.